The clone carrying this TCR beta chain was picked up many times. The sample originates from a study of human T cells and chemical hapten exposure. Time point described: patch test 1, 2 weeks after DPC sensitization. This sample's treatment: therapeutic diphenylcyclopropenone sensitization with weekly scalp DPC. The CDR3 is 13 amino acids. Germline-derived CDR1 and CDR2 are MNHEY and SVGAGI. After removal of 4 bases from V and 5 bases from J, the junction contained 2 bases not matched to a gene. Via MiXCR, TCRdb re-called the RACE reads, giving one row per CDR3 protein. The sample contains 300,000 to 350,000 distinct CDR3 sequences, about 7% of which appear only once.

The rearrangement links TRBV6-5 to TRBJ1-2; 9 nucleotides agree with TRBD1. This material consisted of whole blood, taken in connection with sensitization to the hapten diphenylcyclopropenone (DPC). The TCR sequence derives from a woman between 18 and 29 years old with alopecia areata. Some clones in this sample may be carry-over from other donors' samples. The CDR3 nucleotides read TGTGCCAGCAGTTTCGGACAGGGGTATGGCTACACCTTC. It codes for CASSFGQGYGYTF.